This TCR beta chain was profiled in a study of shared clonotypes between healthy human individuals. General observations from the study: Shared across a few donors were around 5% of the naive CD4 clonotypes. Memory subsets had estimated richness that was generally smaller than that of naive subsets. Clonotype sharing among donors, it was expected, would be affected by sequencing depth.

Per germline, CDR1 PRHDT and CDR2 FYEKMQ (reference sequence). The CDR3 runs 12 residues. With 6 bases clipped from V and 3 bases from J, the junction kept 2 bases outside the gene matches. As regards this clone: The antigen is undetermined.

Original analysis: Without quality scores, immunoSEQ junctional reads could not be filtered like full-length reads. The assay was immunoSEQ multiplex PCR, and TCRdb's table has in-frame clones only and misses some. V and J calls and clone size are as listed in that table; D and trimming were resolved from the DNA. The sample lists hundreds of thousands of clones, roughly 96% occurring once. CD45RO-negative cells were positively selected for CCR7, leaving out terminally differentiated effector memory CD45RA+ cells. Specimen: naive CD8+ T cells sorted from blood. The sequence derives from a man aged 25 to 40 in good health. The chain recombines TRBV13 with TRBJ2-7; 7 bases are a match to TRBD2. The CDR3 loop is CASSGGGYEQYF. CDR3 DNA sequence: TGTGCCAGCAGTGGCGGGGGCTACGAGCAGTACTTC.